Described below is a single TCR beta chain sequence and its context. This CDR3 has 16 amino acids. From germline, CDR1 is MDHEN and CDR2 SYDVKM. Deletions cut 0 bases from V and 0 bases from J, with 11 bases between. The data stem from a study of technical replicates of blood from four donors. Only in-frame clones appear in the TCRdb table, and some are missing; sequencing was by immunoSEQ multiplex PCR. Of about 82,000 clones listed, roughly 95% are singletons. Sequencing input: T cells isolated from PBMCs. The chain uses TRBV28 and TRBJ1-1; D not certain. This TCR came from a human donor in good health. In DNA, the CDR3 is TGTGCCAGCAGTTTATGGACATCTATTATGAACACTGAAGCTTTCTTT. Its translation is CASSLWTSIMNTEAFF.